Shown below are 18 T cell receptor beta chains from a single sample sequenced in a study of T cell responses to AZD1222 COVID-19 vaccine. The data were produced by immunoSEQ multiplex PCR, yet TCRdb's version contains in-frame clones alone and is incomplete. In the table there are 150,000 or so clones, under 95% of which are singletons. The sample was peripheral blood, taken on day 0 of AZD1222 vaccination. These receptors were taken from an adult in good health.

V gene TRBV30 combines with J gene TRBJ1-1; TRBD1 might be the D (6 bases). V dropped 0 bases and J dropped 7 bases, with 15 bases sitting between them. CDR1 is GTSNPN, CDR2 SVGIG, per germline (reference sequence). CDR3 length: 14 amino acids. The chain's CDR3 is CAWSVGGVRSEAFF. The CDR3 bases are TGTGCCTGGAGTGTAGGGGGTGTCAGGAGTGAAGCTTTCTTT.

This chain links TRBV4-3 with TRBJ1-4; 7 bases align to TRBD1. Germline V gene data show CDR1 as LGHNA and CDR2 as YSLEER. CDR3 size: 15 residues. With V trimmed by 3 bases and J by 4 bases, 5 bases remained unmatched. CDR3 DNA: TGCGCCAGCAGCCAGGACAGGACAGTTAATGAAAAACTGTTTTTT. Translating it yields CASSQDRTVNEKLFF.

This chain links TRBV4-2 with TRBJ2-1; 10 bases are shared with TRBD2. The V segment lost 2 bases and the J segment 5 bases; nucleotides outside the gene matches: 6. There are 16 residues in the CDR3. CDR1 is LGHNA, CDR2 YNFKEQ, per germline. The CDR3 is CASSQPLAGGHNEQFF. The CDR3 region has the DNA TGTGCCAGCAGCCAACCCTTAGCGGGAGGCCACAATGAGCAGTTCTTC.

This chain uses TRBV7-8 with TRBJ1-2; 9 nucleotides match TRBD1. Germline values: CDR1 SGHVS, CDR2 FQNEAQ. J lost 0 bases, V lost 5 bases, and 13 bases had no gene match. This CDR3 has 18 residues. The CDR3 DNA sequence: TGTGCCAGCAGCCACCTCGGGACAGGGTTGAAGGCTAACTATGGCTACACCTTC. This encodes CASSHLGTGLKANYGYTF.

The genes are TRBV14 and TRBJ1-3, with 9 nucleotides matching TRBD1. Trimming cost V 6 bases and J 5 bases; bases outside gene matches: 8. From germline, CDR1 is SGHDN and CDR2 FVKESK. The CDR3 has 15 residues. The CDR3, as DNA: TGTGCCAGCAGTCGGGACAGGGATCGAAGAAACACCATATATTTT. The encoded protein is CASSRDRDRRNTIYF.

V and J are TRBV3-1 (or the pseudogene TRBV3-2) and TRBJ2-5; 12 nucleotides match TRBD2. CDR3 length equals 14 residues. V shed 8 bases and J 1 base; nucleotides not matched to a gene: 2. Per the germline V gene, CDR1 is LGHDT and CDR2 is YNNKEL (reference sequence). The DNA of the CDR3 is TGTGCCAGCCTGGGACTAGCGGGCCAAGAGACCCAGTACTTC. As protein: CASLGLAGQETQYF.

The chain links TRBV28 to TRBJ1-5, with a weak D call TRBD1 (6 bases). The germline CDR1 and CDR2 sequences are MDHEN and SYDVKM. Trimming shortened V by 7 bases and J by 7 bases, and 17 bases separated the two germline ends. The CDR3 totals 14 residues. The CDR3 bases are TGTGCCAGCAACCAAAGGGGGGTGTGGCAGCCCCAGCATTTT. Translated: CASNQRGVWQPQHF.

The rearrangement joins TRBV29-1 to TRBJ2-3; D possibly corresponds to TRBD2 (5 bases). This CDR3 spans 14 amino acids. The germline V gene encodes CDR1 SQVTM and CDR2 ANQGSEA. V lost 6 bases and J lost 2, with 15 bases in between. CDR3 amino acids: CSVAASGSTDTQYF. CDR3 sequence (DNA): TGCAGCGTAGCGGCCTCGGGGTCCACAGATACGCAGTATTTT.

This CDR3 is CASSHRMSETQYF. CDR3 in DNA: TGTGCCAGCAGTCACCGAATGTCGGAGACCCAGTACTTC. The chain links TRBV27 to TRBJ2-5; D call uncertain. Germline values: CDR1 MNHEY, CDR2 SMNVEV (reference sequence). The CDR3 sequence is 13 residues long. The V gene lost 5 bases and the J gene lost 5 bases, with 12 bases spanning the gap.

The chain recombines TRBV7-3 with TRBJ1-2; D ambiguous. The CDR3 spans 14 residues. V gave up 5 bases and J gave up 8 bases, with 18 bases separating them. In germline, CDR1 is SGHTA, CDR2 FQGTGA. CDR3 in amino acids: CASSPNGGVSGYTF. CDR3 DNA: TGTGCCAGCAGCCCCAACGGCGGGGTAAGCGGCTACACCTTC.

This chain connects TRBV10-3 to TRBJ1-3; D uncertain. This CDR3 contains 12 residues. V was pared by 7 bases and J by 3 bases, with 7 bases between. CDR1 ENHRY and CDR2 SYGVKD come from the germline V gene. CDR3 sequence (DNA): TGTGCCATCATGGGTTTTGGAAACACCATATATTTT. Encoded protein: CAIMGFGNTIYF.

This chain joins TRBV28 and TRBJ1-3; D possibly corresponds to TRBD1 (5 bases). In germline, CDR1 is MDHEN, CDR2 SYDVKM. Trimming cost V 3 bases and J 4 bases, with 13 bases left between them. This CDR3 is built from 15 residues. CDR3 amino acids: CASSFGGARGNTIYF. The CDR3 DNA follows: TGTGCCAGCAGTTTCGGTGGGGCGCGCGGAAACACCATATATTTT. Full variable domain (remainder filled in from reference TRBV28 and TRBJ1-3): DVKVTQSSRYLVKRTGEKVFLECVQDMDHENMFWYRQDPGLGLRLIYFSYDVKMKEKGDIPEGYSVSREKKERFSLILESASTNQTSMYLCASSFGGARGNTIYFGEGSWLTVV.

V usage is TRBV11-2 and J usage is TRBJ2-2; no reliable D call. Trimming shortened V by 2 bases and J by 8 bases, and 3 bases separated the two germline ends. Germline V gives CDR1 SGHAT, CDR2 FQNNGV. The CDR3 loop spans 11 amino acids. CDR3 coding DNA: TGTGCCAGCAGCTTATCTGGGGAGCTGTTTTTT. Protein: CASSLSGELFF.

This clone was observed once. The chain joins TRBV11-2 to TRBJ2-2, with 8 positions matching TRBD1. CDR3 size: 16 residues. V shed 4 bases, J shed 4 bases, and the junction held 8 bases outside the gene matches. Germline V gene sequence: CDR1 SGHAT, CDR2 FQNNGV. CDR3 bases: TGTGCCAGCAGCTCGACACCGGACAGGGCCACCGGGGAGCTGTTTTTT. Translated, it gives CASSSTPDRATGELFF.

In its sample, this clone was seen a few times. The gene calls are TRBV7-2 and TRBJ2-1, with 11 positions matching TRBD2. Germline loops: CDR1 SGHTA, CDR2 FQGNSA. J was trimmed by 8 bases and V by 5 bases; bases with no gene match: 2. The CDR3 totals 13 residues. The CDR3 sequence is CASSLLAGDEQFF. The CDR3, as DNA: TGTGCCAGCAGCCTACTAGCGGGAGATGAGCAGTTCTTC. The complete variable domain, with remaining parts taken from reference TRBV7-2 and TRBJ2-1, reads GAGVSQSPSNKVTEKGKDVELRCDPISGHTALYWYRQSLGQGLEFLIYFQGNSAPDKSGLPSDRFSAERTGGSVSTLTIQRTQQEDSAVYLCASSLLAGDEQFFGPGTRLTVL.

This chain joins TRBV2 and TRBJ2-7, with TRBD1 identical over 8 bases. The length of the CDR3 is 10 residues. Germline-derived CDR1 and CDR2 are SNHLY and FYNNEI. J lost 11 bases, V lost 4 bases, and 1 base had no gene match. The CDR3 protein is CASSGQGKYF. The CDR3 region has the DNA TGTGCCAGCAGTGGACAGGGGAAGTACTTC.

The V and J genes are TRBV28 and TRBJ2-7; no definite D call. This CDR3 contains 13 residues. The V gene's germline CDR1 is MDHEN and CDR2 SYDVKM. Trimming stripped 2 bases from V and 2 bases from J, with 7 bases between. CDR3 amino acids: CASSLRTPYEQYF. The CDR3 region has the DNA TGTGCCAGCAGTTTACGGACCCCCTACGAGCAGTACTTC. Full variable domain (outside the CDR3, taken from reference TRBV28 and TRBJ2-7): DVKVTQSSRYLVKRTGEKVFLECVQDMDHENMFWYRQDPGLGLRLIYFSYDVKMKEKGDIPEGYSVSREKKERFSLILESASTNQTSMYLCASSLRTPYEQYFGPGTRLTVT.

This clone was detected only once. The genes are TRBV10-3 and TRBJ2-3, with 8 nucleotides matching TRBD1. J lost 4 bases, V lost 10 bases, and 13 bases had no gene match. Germline V gene data show CDR1 as ENHRY and CDR2 as SYGVKD. This CDR3 spans 15 amino acids. Here the CDR3 DNA reads TGTGCCACCCGTCGTGGACAGGGATTGCCAGATACGCAGTATTTT. This translates into CATRRGQGLPDTQYF.